This is a list of T cell receptor beta chains from one sample in a study of OX40 agonist ivuxolimab in advanced cancers. Here immunoSEQ multiplex PCR was the method, and the copy in TCRdb shows in-frame clones only, minus some. The top ten hold about 7.6% of the sample, which has around 40,000 clones, approximately 86% seen once. Specimen: CD4+ or CD8+ T cells sorted from blood, collected in a trial of the OX40 agonist ivuxolimab. These receptors all stem from an adult with an advanced solid tumor such as melanoma, head and neck, liver or kidney cancer. CDR3s include the opening cysteine and the closing phenylalanine or tryptophan. The D gene is left open where the match is weak. The size entry is marked missing in some rows and otherwise reads once, few, many or a size class.

D gene	clone size	V gene	J gene	CDR3 DNA	CDR3 protein
NA	NA	TRBV7-2	TRBJ2-2	TGTGCCAGCAGCCTTAACCCCCCAGCAGGGTCCACCGGGGAGCTGTTTTTT	CASSLNPPAGSTGELFF
NA	NA	TRBV7-2	TRBJ1-2	TGTGCCAGCAGCCCTTCGAGAAGGGGGGTTGGCTACACCTTC	CASSPSRRGVGYTF
TRBD1	once	TRBV23-1	TRBJ2-7	TGCGCCAGCAGAGGACAGGGTCCGGGGGAGCAGTACTTC	CASRGQGPGEQYF
NA	NA	TRBV18	TRBJ2-7	TGTGCCAGCTCACCGAGGGCTTTGGGCTACGAGCAGTACTTC	CASSPRALGYEQYF
TRBD1	few	TRBV2	TRBJ1-5	TGTGCCAGCAGGGACAGGGTAAATGGCAATCAGCCCCAGCATTTT	CASRDRVNGNQPQHF
TRBD2	NA	TRBV11-2	TRBJ2-3	TGTGCCAGCAGCCGTAGCGGGAGGGACACAGATACGCAGTATTTT	CASSRSGRDTDTQYF
NA	NA	TRBV30	TRBJ2-7	TGTGCCTGGAGTGTTGCAGGGATCACCTACGAGCAGTACTTC	CAWSVAGITYEQYF
NA	NA	TRBV6-1	TRBJ1-5	TGTGCCAGCATCGGGGGCGCGGGTGATCAGCCCCAGCATTTT	CASIGGAGDQPQHF
TRBD1	NA	TRBV7-9	TRBJ1-1	TGTGCCAGCAGCATAGGACAGGGGGTCTGGGACACTGAAGCTTTCTTT	CASSIGQGVWDTEAFF
NA	NA	TRBV2	TRBJ2-4	TGTGCCAGCAGTGATCGTGGGCCGGGAAAAAACATTCAGTACTTC	CASSDRGPGKNIQYF
NA	NA	TRBV18	TRBJ2-3	TGTGCCAGCTCGGGTAATCTAGCGACAGAGGGCACAGATACGCAGTATTTT	CASSGNLATEGTDTQYF
NA	NA	TRBV27	TRBJ2-7	TGTGCCAGCAGTTTAGGCAGTCACTACGAGCAGTACTTC	CASSLGSHYEQYF
NA	NA	TRBV5-3	TRBJ1-6	TGTGCCAGAAGCTTGGTCGCTCGGCGAATGAGGTCACCCCTCCACTTT	CARSLVARRMRSPLHF
TRBD1	few	TRBV10-3	TRBJ1-2	TGTGCCATCCAAACCGACAGGGATACGGGCTACACCTTC	CAIQTDRDTGYTF
TRBD2	NA	TRBV19	TRBJ2-7	TGTGCCAGTAGTACCTCGGGACTAGCGGACTACGAGCAGTACTTC	CASSTSGLADYEQYF
NA	NA	TRBV5-1	TRBJ1-1	TGCGCCAGCAGCTTGGCCCCCTCGGCGGGACTGAACACTGAAGCTTTCTTT	CASSLAPSAGLNTEAFF
NA	NA	TRBV20-1	TRBJ1-2	TGCAGTTTCACAGGGCGCGGCTACACCTTC	CSFTGRGYTF
TRBD1	medium-sized	TRBV15	TRBJ2-7	TGTGCCACCAGCCCTAGGGACAGGGTATCCGAGCAGTACTTC	CATSPRDRVSEQYF
TRBD1	NA	TRBV5-4	TRBJ2-7	TGTGCCAGTGGACAGGGGGCCCACGAGCAGTACTTC	CASGQGAHEQYF
NA	NA	TRBV29-1	TRBJ1-1	TGCAGCGTTGCGTTGCCCGGCGGGGCTGAAGCTTTCTTT	CSVALPGGAEAFF
NA	few	TRBV11-3	TRBJ2-1	TGTGCCAGCAGCTTAGCTATTGCGGCCGAAGACAATGAGCAGTTCTTC	CASSLAIAAEDNEQFF
NA	NA	TRBV7-8	TRBJ1-1	TGTGCCAGCAGCTTAGAAGGAGGGATCACTGAAGCTTTCTTT	CASSLEGGITEAFF
TRBD2	NA	TRBV7-6	TRBJ2-2	TGTGCCAGCAGCGAGGCGCTAGCGGGAGTAGCGGCCGGGGAGCTGTTTTTT	CASSEALAGVAAGELFF
NA	NA	TRBV19	TRBJ1-5	TGTGCCAGTAGGGGAACCGGGACTCGAAGGGCCAATCAGCCCCAGCATTTT	CASRGTGTRRANQPQHF
NA	NA	TRBV7-6	TRBJ2-1	TGTGCCAGCAGCCTAGAGAGGGGATCCTACAATGAGCAGTTCTTC	CASSLERGSYNEQFF
NA	NA	TRBV27	TRBJ2-5	TGTGCCAGCAGTCTCTCCTACCAAGAGACCCAGTACTTC	CASSLSYQETQYF
NA	few	TRBV5-8	TRBJ1-5	TGTGCCAGCAGCTTGATGTCCGGCAATCAGCCCCAGCATTTT	CASSLMSGNQPQHF
NA	NA	TRBV19	TRBJ2-7	TGTGCCAGTAGTATCCCCCCCTACGAGCAGTACTTC	CASSIPPYEQYF
NA	once	TRBV7-9	TRBJ2-3	TGTGCCAGCAGTCCCTTACCGGGAAAGGGCACAGATACGCAGTATTTT	CASSPLPGKGTDTQYF
NA	once	TRBV5-1	TRBJ1-3	TGCGCCAGCAGCTTGGCCGGACCGGTCTCTGGAAACACCATATATTTT	CASSLAGPVSGNTIYF
NA	NA	TRBV5-4	TRBJ2-5	TGTGCCAGCAGCCCAGCGTTGGGGCAGACCCAAGAGACCCAGTACTTC	CASSPALGQTQETQYF
NA	NA	TRBV18	TRBJ2-7	TGTGCCAGCTCACCTCTGGGGTACGAGCAGTACTTC	CASSPLGYEQYF
TRBD1	once	TRBV9	TRBJ2-7	TGTGCCAGCAGCGTAGAGTCCAGGGGGCTGCGAGAGCAGTACTTC	CASSVESRGLREQYF
TRBD2	once	TRBV5-8	TRBJ2-1	TGTGCCAGCAGCAAGGGGACTAGCGGGTACAATGAGCAGTTCTTC	CASSKGTSGYNEQFF
TRBD2	NA	TRBV7-8	TRBJ2-1	TGTGCCAGCAGCTTAGTCATAGCGGGAGGAGGCAGGCGGTTCTTC	CASSLVIAGGGRRFF